In its sample, the clone carrying this T cell receptor (beta chain) was seen many times. V lost 2 bases to trimming and J lost 0 bases, with 9 bases between them. Looked up from germline, CDR1 is KGHSH and CDR2 is LQKENI. The CDR3 is made up of 15 amino acids. Specified time point: before trial treatment. This sample was included in a study of low-dose radiotherapy and immunotherapy resistance in tumors. TCRs were put through 15 to 25 PCR cycles of amplification with Phusion. A constant-region primer and the V-primer adapter served as the primer pair. Using its own MiXCR run on the reads, TCRdb lists one record per CDR3 protein. The repertoire includes about 47,000 distinct CDR3 sequences, around 11% of them detected once, and roughly 6.2% sits in the top ten.

Sequencing was performed on PBMCs, taken before treatment. The genes are TRBV18 and TRBJ2-3, with no clear D. The source of this sequence is a female donor with ovarian cancer. CDR3 protein: CASSPNVVSTDTQYF. The CDR3 DNA reads TGTGCCAGCTCACCAAATGTTGTGAGCACAGATACGCAGTATTTT. Variable domain in full (rest from reference TRBV18 and TRBJ2-3): NAGVMQNPRHLVRRRGQEARLRCSPMKGHSHVYWYRQLPEEGLKFMVYLQKENIIDESGMPKERFSAEFPKEGPSILRIQQVVRGDSAAYFCASSPNVVSTDTQYFGPGTRLTVL.